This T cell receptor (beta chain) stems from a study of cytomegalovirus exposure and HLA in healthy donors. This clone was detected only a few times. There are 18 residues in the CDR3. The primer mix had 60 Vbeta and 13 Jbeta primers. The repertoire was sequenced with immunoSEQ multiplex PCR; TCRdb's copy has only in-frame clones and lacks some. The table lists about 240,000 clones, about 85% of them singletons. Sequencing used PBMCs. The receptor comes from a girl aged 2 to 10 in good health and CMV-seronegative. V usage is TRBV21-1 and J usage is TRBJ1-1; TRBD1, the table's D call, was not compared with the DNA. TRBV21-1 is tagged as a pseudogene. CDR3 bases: TGTGCCAGCAGGGGGCCTTCGAGGACAGGGGGTTTTTGGACTGAAGCTTTCTTT. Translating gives CASRGPSRTGGFWTEAFF.